This passage covers 16 T cell receptor beta chains from one sample sequenced in a study of blood T cells in healthy people across ages (dated by TCRdb to the mid-2010s). Libraries were prepared through 5' RACE. The sequencer was an Illumina HiSeq 2500. A second PCR of about 6 to 11 cycles was performed with a sample-barcoded 5' primer and a J-beta primer mix. TCRdb's own reprocessing of the public reads used fastp at Q25 and MiXCR and kept productive beta chains. Rows matching on CDR3 protein sequence are summarized as one entry with the most common DNA and genes. The sample includes approximately 1.5 million distinct CDR3 sequences, with around 40% observed a single time. Of the sample, approximately 4% is held by the ten largest clones. The specimen sequenced was blood. The receptors stem from a woman between 18 and 30 years old in good health.

This chain connects TRBV6-6 to TRBJ2-7, with 7 positions matching TRBD2. With 3 bases clipped from V and 0 bases from J, the junction kept 5 bases outside the gene matches. Looked up from germline, CDR1 is MNHNY and CDR2 is SVGAGI (reference sequence). This CDR3 region has 15 residues. CDR3 in amino acids: CASSYQAGISYEQYF. The CDR3 nucleotides are TGTGCCAGCAGTTATCAAGCGGGGATCTCCTACGAGCAGTACTTC.

The chain uses TRBV29-1 and TRBJ1-1; D gene uncertain. CDR1 and CDR2 from the germline V gene are SQVTM and ANQGSEA. The V and J ends lost 4 bases and 1 base respectively, with 13 bases between them. This CDR3 region has 14 residues. The CDR3, as DNA: TGCAGCGTTGGGCCTTTGGCAGGGAACACTGAAGCTTTCTTT. The encoded protein is CSVGPLAGNTEAFF.

This clonotype was seen a few times. The chain employs TRBV20-1 and TRBJ1-1, with D uncertain. This CDR3 is 11 amino acids long. The V gene's germline CDR1 is DFQATT and CDR2 SNEGSKA (reference sequence). The CDR3 reads CSALWNTEAFF. The CDR3, as DNA: TGCAGCGCGCTCTGGAACACTGAAGCTTTCTTT.

The chain uses TRBV12-3 or TRBV12-4 and TRBJ2-7, with no clear D. CDR3 length: 14 residues. Between the trimmed V and J ends, which lost 1 base and 3 bases, there was a span of 10 bases. Written as DNA, the CDR3 is TGTGCCAGCAGTTTAGACCTCGAGAACTACGAGCAGTACTTC. It is translated as CASSLDLENYEQYF.

This chain links TRBV12-3 or TRBV12-4 with TRBJ1-6; TRBD1 matches 9 bases. CDR3 length: 14 residues. V was pared by 7 bases and J by 7 bases, with 5 bases of the junction left unmatched. The CDR3 coding sequence is TGTGCCAGCACCACCGACAGGGGGAATTCACCCCTCCACTTT. This codes for CASTTDRGNSPLHF.

The CDR3 sequence: CASSDGLNTDTQYF. The CDR3 DNA reads as TGCGCCAGCAGCGATGGACTGAACACAGATACGCAGTATTTT. V gene TRBV5-1 combines with J gene TRBJ2-3; TRBD2 is a possible D gene (5 bases). CDR1 is SGHRS, CDR2 YFSETQ, per germline. The CDR3 is 14 amino acids. The ends were cut back, 4 bases at V and 2 bases at J, with 11 bases in the middle. The full variable domain, in which reference TRBV5-1 and TRBJ2-3 provide the parts outside the CDR3, is KAGVTQTPRYLIKTRGQQVTLSCSPISGHRSVSWYQQTPGQGLQFLFEYFSETQRNKGNFPGRFSGRQFSNSRSEMNVSTLELGDSALYLCASSDGLNTDTQYFGPGTRLTVL.

The chain has TRBV12-3 or TRBV12-4 and TRBJ2-1; 7 nucleotides agree with TRBD1. This CDR3 contains 16 residues. Losses at the gene ends were 4 bases for V and 5 bases for J; bases not matched to a gene: 11. CDR3 residues: CASSSPPDRSNNEQFF. For the CDR3, the DNA is TGTGCCAGCAGTTCCCCTCCGGACAGGAGCAACAATGAGCAGTTCTTC.

This clonotype came up many times. V gene TRBV2 combines with J gene TRBJ2-1; D gene unclear. Trimming took off 4 bases at V and 7 bases at J, with 2 bases between the two ends. The CDR3 runs 10 residues. Germline-derived CDR1 and CDR2 are SNHLY and FYNNEI. As DNA, the CDR3 is TGTGCCAGCAGTGGGAATGAGCAGTTCTTC. This sequence encodes CASSGNEQFF.

V and J are TRBV28 and TRBJ2-2, with 9 positions matching TRBD2. Trimming cost V 5 bases and J 7 bases; bases outside gene matches: 11. The CDR3 covers 16 residues. The germline V gene has CDR1 MDHEN and CDR2 SYDVKM. The CDR3 sequence: CASSPPGGRAGGELFF. The CDR3 DNA reads TGTGCCAGCAGTCCTCCTGGCGGGAGGGCCGGCGGGGAGCTGTTTTTT. The complete variable domain, with remaining parts taken from reference TRBV28 and TRBJ2-2, reads DVKVTQSSRYLVKRTGEKVFLECVQDMDHENMFWYRQDPGLGLRLIYFSYDVKMKEKGDIPEGYSVSREKKERFSLILESASTNQTSMYLCASSPPGGRAGGELFFGEGSRLTVL.

In the case of this clonotype: This could be a read error, since a much larger clone is one nucleotide away. V is TRBV12-3 or TRBV12-4 and J is TRBJ2-3; D is unresolved. CDR3 length: 15 amino acids. The CDR3 here is CANSLGGRRTDTQYF. The CDR3 DNA sequence: TGTGCCAACAGTTTAGGTGGCAGACGCACAGATACGCAGTATTTT.

This clonotype was seen a few times. The CDR3 is CASTQREGFDFNEQFF. DNA of the CDR3: TGTGCCAGCACCCAACGGGAGGGATTCGATTTCAATGAGCAGTTCTTC. The rearrangement uses TRBV6-2 or TRBV6-3 and TRBJ2-1; 8 nucleotides align to TRBD2. Germline-derived CDR1 and CDR2 are MNHEY and SVGEGT. Trimming at V came to 7 bases and at J to 6 bases, leaving 14 bases not matched to a gene. The CDR3 has 16 amino acids.

This clonotype has just a few counts. The chain links TRBV25-1 to TRBJ2-3; D is possibly TRBD2 (5 bases). Looked up from germline, CDR1 is MGHDK and CDR2 is SYGVNS. V lost 0 bases to trimming and J lost 4 bases, with 11 bases between them. This CDR3 has 15 residues. This chain's CDR3 is CASSEYLGVSDTQYF. The DNA of the CDR3 is TGTGCCAGCAGTGAATATTTGGGAGTCTCAGATACGCAGTATTTT.

This clonotype was detected only a few times. V is TRBV4-1 and J is TRBJ1-3; D may be TRBD1 (5 bases). Germline values: CDR1 MGHRA, CDR2 YSYEKL. CDR3 size: 15 residues. The V end was cut by 1 base, the J end by 2 bases, with 9 bases between. CDR3 residues: CASSQVEGAGNTIYF. As DNA, the CDR3 is TGCGCCAGCAGCCAAGTGGAAGGGGCTGGAAACACCATATATTTT.

This chain links TRBV9 with TRBJ2-5, with D uncertain. The V gene's germline CDR1 is SGDLS and CDR2 YYNGEE. The CDR3 runs to 15 residues. V lost 2 bases and J lost 1, with 12 bases in between. The CDR3 is CASSVAMGLQETQYF. As DNA, the CDR3 is TGTGCCAGCAGCGTGGCCATGGGCCTCCAAGAGACCCAGTACTTC.

V gene TRBV7-2 combines with J gene TRBJ2-7, with D possibly matching TRBD2 (5 bases). The tail of the sequence fits TRBJ2-4 better, so the J call may be wrong. Germline values: CDR1 SGHTA, CDR2 FQGNSA. This CDR3 contains 17 residues. The CDR3 is CASSLAAAGLVDNIQYF. CDR3 sequence (DNA): TGTGCCAGCAGCTTAGCTGCCGCCGGACTGGTCGACAACATTCAGTACTTC.

The V and J genes are TRBV6-5 and TRBJ2-3; no firm D call. Germline values: CDR1 MNHEY, CDR2 SVGAGI. V gave up 4 bases and J gave up 0 bases, with 11 bases separating them. CDR3 size: 15 residues. Here the CDR3 reads CASSWTDTSTDTQYF. As DNA, the CDR3 is TGTGCCAGCAGTTGGACGGATACTAGCACAGATACGCAGTATTTT.